These T cell receptor beta chains were read from a single sample in a study of blood T cells in healthy people across ages. In TCRdb, the 5' RACE reads were re-called with MiXCR into one record per CDR3 protein. The sample has approximately 900,000 distinct CDR3 sequences, 25% to 30% seen once; the top ten hold roughly 10%. Separately, the same data were catalogued under a study of T cells of mothers and their children.

Sample: blood. The receptors shown here come from a woman aged 40 to 50 in good health. Each CDR3 is given with its conserved first and last residue. Fields, in order: clone size, V gene, D gene, J gene, CDR3 DNA, CDR3 protein. A D gene is named only where the DNA matches it firmly. The size entry is marked missing in some rows and otherwise reads once, few, many or a size class.

NA	TRBV27	NA	TRBJ2-7	TGTGCCAGCAGTCACTGGGCTGGCGAGCAGTACTTC	CASSHWAGEQYF
NA	TRBV21-1	NA	TRBJ2-1	TGTGCCAGCAGCACACAGGACCTCCAAGAGACCCAGTTCTTC	CASSTQDLQETQFF
NA	TRBV20-1	TRBD1	TRBJ1-5	TGCAGTGCTAGAGAGACGACCGGGACAGGGTATAGCAATCAGCCCCAGCATTTT	CSARETTGTGYSNQPQHF
many	TRBV20-1	NA	TRBJ2-1	TGCAGTGCTGGGGCCCTTCGGCGGGTCTCCTACAATGAGCAGTTCTTC	CSAGALRRVSYNEQFF
few	TRBV25-1	TRBD2	TRBJ2-7	TGTGCCAGCAGTGAAGCTAGCGGGGGGCCGGGGCTCTACGAGCAGTACTTC	CASSEASGGPGLYEQYF
few	TRBV18	TRBD2	TRBJ2-4	TGTGCCAGCTCACCTTCCGGGGGGGAAAACATTCAGTACTTC	CASSPSGGENIQYF
NA	TRBV15	NA	TRBJ2-1	TGTGCCACCAGCAGAGATGGCGGGTCGGGTTCCTACAATGAGCAGTTCTTC	CATSRDGGSGSYNEQFF
many	TRBV9	NA	TRBJ2-3	TGTCCCAGCAGCGTAGTAGAGGGGTCTCATACGCAGTATTTT	CPSSVVEGSHTQYF
few	TRBV28	NA	TRBJ1-2	TGTGCCAGCAGTTGGATAGGGGGGGCGCGGGGCTACACCTTC	CASSWIGGARGYTF
NA	TRBV29-1	TRBD1	TRBJ2-7	TGCAGCGTTGAAGAGGAAAGGGACAGCTACGAGCAGTACTTC	CSVEEERDSYEQYF
NA	TRBV7-8	NA	TRBJ2-7	TGTGCCAGCAGCTTAGTGAGACAGCTGCCATCCTACGAGCAGTACTTC	CASSLVRQLPSYEQYF
NA	TRBV7-2	NA	TRBJ1-1	TGTGCCAGCAGACGAGACCGTAAAGGAGGAGCTTTCTTT	CASRRDRKGGAFF
NA	TRBV28	TRBD2	TRBJ2-7	TGTGCCAGCAGTACTTGGACTAGGCCTGCCTACGAGCAGTACTTC	CASSTWTRPAYEQYF
many	TRBV28	NA	TRBJ2-4	TGTGCCAGCAGGGGTGGGGGGTCCAAAAACATTCAGTACTTC	CASRGGGSKNIQYF
few	TRBV12-3/TRBV12-4	TRBD1	TRBJ1-4	TGTGCCAGCAGTTCCTGGACAGGGCAGGAAAAACTGTTTTTT	CASSSWTGQEKLFF
NA	TRBV7-3	TRBD1	TRBJ2-7	TGTGCCAGCAGCTCGGGACAGACCTCCTACGGGCAGTACTTC	CASSSGQTSYGQYF
few	TRBV30	TRBD1	TRBJ2-2	TGTGCCTGGAGAACAGGGGGCACGAGCGGGGAGCTGTTTTTT	CAWRTGGTSGELFF
NA	TRBV12-3/TRBV12-4	NA	TRBJ2-3	TGTGCCAGCGGTTCTTTCGGGGATACGCAGTATTTT	CASGSFGDTQYF
once	TRBV7-2	NA	TRBJ2-7	TGTGCCAGCAGCTTAGCCGGGACACCATCCTACGAGCAGTACTTC	CASSLAGTPSYEQYF
few	TRBV7-2	TRBD2	TRBJ2-5	TGTGCCAGCAGCCGAACGGGACTAAAGCCACCCCAGTACTTC	CASSRTGLKPPQYF
once	TRBV5-1	TRBD1	TRBJ2-7	TGCGCCAGCAGCTCCAACAGGGGGCTAGACTATGGCTACGAGCAGTACTTC	CASSSNRGLDYGYEQYF
NA	TRBV20-1	NA	TRBJ1-5	TGCAGTGCTGCCCAGGGAGCGGGGTCTCAGCCCCAGCATTTT	CSAAQGAGSQPQHF
NA	TRBV7-2	NA	TRBJ2-7	TGTGCCAGCAGCTTAGAGCCGGGATACTACGAGCAGTACTTC	CASSLEPGYYEQYF
NA	TRBV27	NA	TRBJ2-5	TGTGCCAGCAGATCGCTAGGTCCGGAGACCCAGTACTTC	CASRSLGPETQYF
many	TRBV24-1	NA	TRBJ2-1	TGTGCCACCAGTGAAGCTGGTAATGTAGGGGCCTATGAGCAGTTCTTC	CATSEAGNVGAYEQFF
NA	TRBV30	NA	TRBJ2-4	TGTGCCTGGAGCGGGGTGAGCATTCAGTACTTC	CAWSGVSIQYF
few	TRBV20-1	NA	TRBJ1-2	TGCAGGGCTAGAGTTCGAGACTATGGCTACACCTTC	CRARVRDYGYTF
many	TRBV12-3/TRBV12-4	NA	TRBJ2-4	TGTGCCAGCAGCTCCCGGCGGGGTTTTCAGTACTTC	CASSSRRGFQYF
NA	TRBV7-9	TRBD1	TRBJ1-2	TGTGCCACCGGACCCAAGGGGGCGACAGATTATGGCTACACCTTC	CATGPKGATDYGYTF
many	TRBV7-2	TRBD1	TRBJ1-5	TGTGCCAGCAGCCCGGGACAGAATTACAATCAGCCCCAGCATTTT	CASSPGQNYNQPQHF
NA	TRBV15	NA	TRBJ2-1	TGTGCCACCTTTACAGTCTGGAGGGGGGGAGAGGCCTACAATGAGCAGTTCTTC	CATFTVWRGGEAYNEQFF
NA	TRBV7-9	TRBD1	TRBJ1-2	TGTGCCAGCAGCCCCTGGACAGGGGGGGACGACTATGGCTACACCTTC	CASSPWTGGDDYGYTF
NA	TRBV7-2	TRBD1	TRBJ1-1	TGTGCCAGCAGCCATACAGGGGACAGGGTATTAAAGTGTAGGAACACTGAAGCTTTCTTT	CASSHTGDRVLKCRNTEAFF
NA	TRBV29-1	TRBD1	TRBJ1-2	TGCAGCTCCGACCGGGACAGGGGTGGCTATGGCTACACCTTC	CSSDRDRGGYGYTF
few	TRBV15	TRBD2	TRBJ2-1	TGTGCCACCAGCAGAACCAGAGCGGGGGGGCTTAATGAGCAGTTCTTC	CATSRTRAGGLNEQFF
few	TRBV20-1	NA	TRBJ1-2	TGCAGTGCTAGAGATGGGCGGGCTGGGTATGGCTACACCTTC	CSARDGRAGYGYTF
NA	TRBV5-1	TRBD1	TRBJ1-2	TGCGCCAGCAGCTTCTCAGGGGGGTCTAACTATGGCTACACCTTC	CASSFSGGSNYGYTF
NA	TRBV12-3/TRBV12-4	NA	TRBJ1-2	TGTGCCAGCAGTACTATTAAGCAGGGTAGTGGCTACACCTTC	CASSTIKQGSGYTF
few	TRBV27	TRBD1	TRBJ1-2	TGTGCCAGCAGTTTATCGTGGCAGGGGGACGGTGGCTACACCTTC	CASSLSWQGDGGYTF
NA	TRBV7-9	TRBD1	TRBJ1-1	TGTGCCAGCAGCTTAGGGGGGACAGGGATGAACACTGAAGCTTTCTTT	CASSLGGTGMNTEAFF
once	TRBV6-5	TRBD2	TRBJ2-7	TGTGCCAGCAGGCCTAGCGGGGGCTACGAGCGGTACTTC	CASRPSGGYERYF